These 10 T cell receptor beta chains originate from one sample sequenced in a study of shared clonotypes between healthy human individuals (dated by TCRdb to 2018 to 2020). The method was the immunoSEQ multiplex PCR assay. Sourced from immuneACCESS, this table was stored by TCRdb with only in-frame sequences that have V and J called. A share of the clones is absent; for the studies checked, an unresolved V gene accounts for under half, and the remainder has no known explanation. This sample lists about 490,000 clones; over 70% were detected once. The ten largest account for about 13% of the sample. Sequenced: PBMCs. These receptors were collected from a woman aged 40 to 50 in good health. Some clones in this sample may be carry-over from other donors' samples.

The chain is built from TRBV7-9 and TRBJ1-2; unclear D gene. Germline lookup yields CDR1 SEHNR and CDR2 FQNEAQ (reference sequence). CDR3 length equals 15 residues. Trimming pared 5 bases from V and 2 bases from J, leaving 15 bases between. The CDR3 region has the DNA TGTGCCAGCAGCCCGCCCTTGATAAAGAACTATGGCTACACCTTC. Amino acid sequence: CASSPPLIKNYGYTF.

With respect to this clone: Other DNA sequences in the same sample also yield this CDR3. The rearrangement uses TRBV6-6 and TRBJ2-7; 10 nucleotides align to TRBD1. This CDR3 has 14 residues. Germline V gene sequence: CDR1 MNHNY, CDR2 SVGAGI (reference sequence). The J segment lost 4 bases and the V segment lost 5 bases, leaving 5 bases of the junction unmatched. The CDR3 bases are TGTGCCAGCAGTAACCCGGGACAGGGGTACGAGCAGTACTTC. Translation: CASSNPGQGYEQYF.

The chain is built from TRBV7-9 and TRBJ1-2, with 7 nucleotides matching TRBD1. This CDR3 is built from 18 residues. V gave up 4 bases and J gave up 7 bases; unmatched junction bases: 21. Germline-derived CDR1 and CDR2 are SEHNR and FQNEAQ (reference sequence). The CDR3 DNA reads as TGTGCCAGCAGCTCGACCCTGACAGGGAACTCGGTCCAAGGTGGCTACACCTTC. Amino acid sequence: CASSSTLTGNSVQGGYTF.

This clone was detected only once. It differs at one base from a far larger clone, so likely a read error. This sequence joins TRBV20-1 and TRBJ1-1; D gene unclear. This CDR3 contains 11 residues. Looked up from germline, CDR1 is DFQATT and CDR2 is SNEGSKA (reference sequence). The CDR3 nucleotides are TGCAGTGCGCTTCAGAACACTGAAGCTTCCTTT. It is translated as CSALQNTEASF.

This clone showed up just once. The CDR3 reads CSAHDPVNTEAFF. CDR3 sequence (DNA): TGCAGCGCCCATGACCCCGTGAACACTGAAGCTTTCTTT. The chain uses TRBV29-1 and TRBJ1-1; D ambiguous. Trimming took off 7 bases at V and 0 bases at J, with 12 bases between the two ends. Germline CDR1 and CDR2: SQVTM and ANQGSEA. The CDR3 consists of 13 residues.

The chain joins TRBV5-4 to TRBJ2-7, with TRBD2 identical over 11 bases. J was trimmed by 5 bases and V by 0 bases; bases with no gene match: 1. The CDR3 consists of 14 residues. CDR1 is SGHNT, CDR2 YYREEE, per germline (reference sequence). The CDR3 DNA sequence: TGTGCCAGCAGCTTGGCTAGCGGGGGGAACGAGCAGTACTTC. This encodes CASSLASGGNEQYF.

This chain uses TRBV10-2 with TRBJ2-3; D call uncertain. The CDR3 sequence is 13 residues long. The ends were cut back, 7 bases at V and 1 base at J, with 9 bases in the middle. Germline V gives CDR1 WSHSY, CDR2 SAAADI. CDR3 protein: CASKPFRTDTQYF. Written as DNA, the CDR3 is TGCGCCAGCAAACCCTTTCGCACAGATACGCAGTATTTT.

This clone was seen many times. The same CDR3 can be traced to other DNA sequences in this sample. The DNA of the CDR3 is TGTGCCAGCAGCTTAGCCTTCGCTAGCGGCACTACTCAAGAGACCCAGTACTTC. As protein: CASSLAFASGTTQETQYF. The V and J genes are TRBV7-2 and TRBJ2-5, with 7 nucleotides matching TRBD2. Looked up from germline, CDR1 is SGHTA and CDR2 is FQGNSA. This CDR3 is 18 amino acids long. The trim removed 0 bases at V and 2 bases at J, leaving 12 bases unmatched.

V gene TRBV7-2 combines with J gene TRBJ2-5; either TRBD1 or TRBD2 may supply D (5 bases each). Germline lookup yields CDR1 SGHTA and CDR2 FQGNSA. There are 13 residues in the CDR3. Trimming left V 1 base short and J 5 bases short, with 8 bases between. CDR3 amino acids: CASSLGGIETQYF. For the CDR3, the DNA is TGTGCCAGCAGCTTAGGGGGGATTGAGACCCAGTACTTC.

This clone occurred once. The chain combines TRBV10-2 with TRBJ2-1, with D perhaps TRBD2 (5 bases). The germline gives CDR1 WSHSY, CDR2 SAAADI. The CDR3 is 16 amino acids. The germline V and J ends were trimmed by 0 bases and 7 bases, with 16 bases remaining between them. The CDR3 bases are TGCGCCAGCAGTGAGTCGGTGAGGGAGCCGAGGAATGAGCAGTTCTTC. Translated: CASSESVREPRNEQFF.